The present entry profiles one TCR beta chain with its context. This clonotype was seen many times. Its antigen is still unknown. No much larger clone is present one base from it, and per-base qualities are unavailable. This record belongs to a study of early T cells in non-severe SARS-CoV-2 infection (dated by TCRdb to the early 2020s). Study-wide context: Because TCR sequencing relied on bulk RNA taken from unsorted whole blood, pairing of alpha and beta chains was not possible.

Set within a cohort of healthcare workers in London, UK, this nested case-control study involved weekly PCR testing of nasopharyngeal swabs along with blood sampling. Healthcare workers were recruited during the week of the UK lockdown, between 23 and 31 March 2020, and followed weekly for up to about 15 weeks. Library generation was performed with 5' RACE. Reads for this sample came from a NextSeq 500. To correct for sequencing error and PCR bias, the TCR library protocol tagged individual cDNA molecules with unique molecular identifiers. TCR alpha and beta chains were both sequenced, and the abundances of alpha and beta sequences in each sample were closely correlated with each other. As for how the authors treated the data: V gene, J gene and CDR3 annotation of TCR sequences was performed with Decombinator V4. TCRs were defined as expanded if a significant change between any two time points was detected under a Poisson model with p below 0.0001. Abundances of TCRs were expressed as counts per million after normalisation to the total number of TCRs sequenced in each sample. VDJdb, accessed 1 November 2021, was searched for CMV, EBV and SARS-CoV-2 annotated TCRs, with TCRs annotated for multiple antigens excluded. The public reads were reanalyzed by TCRdb: fastp trimming at Q25, MiXCR alignment, in-frame beta chains only. One record per CDR3 amino acid sequence lists the most common genes and DNA. The V and J calls reflect TCRdb's pipeline rather than the authors' work. The sample table records about 76,000 distinct CDR3 sequences; approximately 11% of these occur just once. 4.7% of the sample is in the top ten clones.

General findings and caveats noted by the study authors: VDJdb matching was skewed toward anti-spike CD8 responses and likely underestimated virus-specific expansions by missing private and CD4 specificities.

The receptor comes from an adult who was a healthcare worker with PCR-confirmed SARS-CoV-2 infection or an uninfected control (not recorded which). Sequenced: whole blood.

DNA sequence: TGTGCCATCAAAGGCGGGGGAACTGAAGCTTTCTTT. It translates as CAIKGGGTEAFF. This chain joins TRBV10-3 to TRBJ1-1, with TRBD1 perhaps the D gene, on 5 matching bases. From a lookup of the germline V gene, CDR1 and CDR2 are ENHRY and SYGVKD. V is pared back by 7 bases and J by 5 bases, with 11 bases lying between the germline termini. The CDR3 has 12 amino acids, counting the end cysteine and phenylalanine. CDR3 DNA only is kept here, 36 bases in frame from base 1.